This T cell receptor beta chain was observed in a study of blood T cell repertoires in COVID-19. About the study: The United States, Italy and Spain provided the acute and convalescent COVID-19 samples. T cells, B-cell-depleted T cells, or PBMCs provided the cDNA or gDNA that served as material.

Per the authors' pipeline: Estimation of nucleated cell counts was performed using reference gene primer amplification. Some clones are missing from TCRdb's copy, which holds only in-frame ones; the method was immunoSEQ multiplex PCR. For V, J and clone size, that table is used; D and trimming come from the DNA. The data contain 130,000 to 150,000 clones, approximately 84% of them singletons. The CDR3 consists of 19 residues. CDR1 and CDR2 from the germline V gene are MNHNS and SASEGT. V gave up 2 bases and J gave up 0 bases; unmatched junction bases: 8. The TCR originated in a human donor with acute or convalescent COVID-19. The donor label of this sample is uncertain. V is TRBV6-1 and J is TRBJ2-1, with 12 bases identical to TRBD2. The sequencing input was peripheral blood. CDR3 sequence (DNA): TGTGCCAGCAGTGAACTTGGAACTAGCGGGAGGCGCTCCTACAATGAGCAGTTCTTC. Its translation is CASSELGTSGRRSYNEQFF.